This TCR beta chain comes out of a study of siplizumab effects on memory and regulatory T cells. Whole-study findings and limits: Siplizumab produced a significant reduction in alloreactive sequences that were traceable to unstimulated CD4+ memory cells.

A remark on this clone: The antigen remains undetermined.

Looked up from germline, CDR1 is SQVTM and CDR2 is ANQGSEA. Trimming pared 1 base from V and 4 bases from J, leaving 22 bases between. The CDR3 consists of 17 residues. Here immunoSEQ multiplex PCR was the method, and the copy in TCRdb shows in-frame clones only, minus some. Of roughly 100,000 clones listed, over 90% are singletons. Source material: Tregs sorted from blood. This chain joins TRBV29-1 and TRBJ1-2; TRBD1 might be the D (5 bases). The receptor's source is a human donor in good health. The CDR3 loop reads CSVEARGGSLGFYGYTF. The CDR3 DNA follows: TGCAGCGTTGAAGCACGGGGGGGGAGTTTAGGCTTCTATGGCTACACCTTC.